This TCR beta chain is from a study of blood T cell repertoires in COVID-19. Germline lookup yields CDR1 SNHLY and CDR2 FYNNEI. Trimming left V 1 base short and J 0 bases short, with 7 bases between. The CDR3 totals 15 residues. In the study's own analysis: Amplifying reference gene primers gave estimates of nucleated cell counts. Sequencing was performed with immunoSEQ multiplex PCR; in TCRdb, only in-frame clones are kept and a portion is missing. That table supplies the V and J calls and clone size; D and trimming were determined from the DNA. The table records 200,000 or so clones, less than 90% of them present only once.

This chain connects TRBV2 to TRBJ2-1, with D uncertain. Sequencing was carried out using peripheral blood. The origin of this receptor is a woman aged 60-75 years who had recovered from COVID-19. The CDR3 is CASSEESSSYNEQFF. CDR3 DNA sequence: TGTGCCAGCAGTGAAGAGTCCAGCTCCTACAATGAGCAGTTCTTC.